The entry below describes one TCR beta chain. Antigen specificity is unknown. Assay: immunoSEQ multiplex PCR; the TCRdb copy retains only in-frame clones and omits some. The sample contains approximately 46,000 clones, 74% of which appear only once. Per germline, CDR1 LNHNV and CDR2 YYDKDF (reference sequence). Trimming pared 2 bases from V and 2 bases from J, leaving 10 bases between. This CDR3 comprises 14 residues. These data originate in a study of vaccination effects on CD4 cells after COVID-19. Study-level information: With the ViraFEST assay, the study expanded antigen-specific CD4+ T cells using viral peptide pools, then sequenced them. Participants got two doses of BNT162b2 or mRNA-1273 vaccine. Two million PBMC per well were cultured with around 10 IU/ml IL-2 and 8 to 10 ug/ml peptides.

Overall study results and limits: The study found marked clonal contraction of infection- and vaccine-induced clones late after vaccination.

Scientists isolated CD4+ T cells after a roughly 10-day culture period ended. The receptor was derived from a human donor who had a prior SARS-CoV-2 infection. The J gene is TRBJ2-7, the V gene TRBV15; no clear D. The sequencing here drew on CD4+ T cells from PBMCs cultured without peptide, taken before COVID-19 vaccination. The CDR3 sequence is CATSRIQATYEQYF. CDR3 coding DNA: TGTGCCACCAGCAGAATTCAGGCAACCTACGAGCAGTACTTC.